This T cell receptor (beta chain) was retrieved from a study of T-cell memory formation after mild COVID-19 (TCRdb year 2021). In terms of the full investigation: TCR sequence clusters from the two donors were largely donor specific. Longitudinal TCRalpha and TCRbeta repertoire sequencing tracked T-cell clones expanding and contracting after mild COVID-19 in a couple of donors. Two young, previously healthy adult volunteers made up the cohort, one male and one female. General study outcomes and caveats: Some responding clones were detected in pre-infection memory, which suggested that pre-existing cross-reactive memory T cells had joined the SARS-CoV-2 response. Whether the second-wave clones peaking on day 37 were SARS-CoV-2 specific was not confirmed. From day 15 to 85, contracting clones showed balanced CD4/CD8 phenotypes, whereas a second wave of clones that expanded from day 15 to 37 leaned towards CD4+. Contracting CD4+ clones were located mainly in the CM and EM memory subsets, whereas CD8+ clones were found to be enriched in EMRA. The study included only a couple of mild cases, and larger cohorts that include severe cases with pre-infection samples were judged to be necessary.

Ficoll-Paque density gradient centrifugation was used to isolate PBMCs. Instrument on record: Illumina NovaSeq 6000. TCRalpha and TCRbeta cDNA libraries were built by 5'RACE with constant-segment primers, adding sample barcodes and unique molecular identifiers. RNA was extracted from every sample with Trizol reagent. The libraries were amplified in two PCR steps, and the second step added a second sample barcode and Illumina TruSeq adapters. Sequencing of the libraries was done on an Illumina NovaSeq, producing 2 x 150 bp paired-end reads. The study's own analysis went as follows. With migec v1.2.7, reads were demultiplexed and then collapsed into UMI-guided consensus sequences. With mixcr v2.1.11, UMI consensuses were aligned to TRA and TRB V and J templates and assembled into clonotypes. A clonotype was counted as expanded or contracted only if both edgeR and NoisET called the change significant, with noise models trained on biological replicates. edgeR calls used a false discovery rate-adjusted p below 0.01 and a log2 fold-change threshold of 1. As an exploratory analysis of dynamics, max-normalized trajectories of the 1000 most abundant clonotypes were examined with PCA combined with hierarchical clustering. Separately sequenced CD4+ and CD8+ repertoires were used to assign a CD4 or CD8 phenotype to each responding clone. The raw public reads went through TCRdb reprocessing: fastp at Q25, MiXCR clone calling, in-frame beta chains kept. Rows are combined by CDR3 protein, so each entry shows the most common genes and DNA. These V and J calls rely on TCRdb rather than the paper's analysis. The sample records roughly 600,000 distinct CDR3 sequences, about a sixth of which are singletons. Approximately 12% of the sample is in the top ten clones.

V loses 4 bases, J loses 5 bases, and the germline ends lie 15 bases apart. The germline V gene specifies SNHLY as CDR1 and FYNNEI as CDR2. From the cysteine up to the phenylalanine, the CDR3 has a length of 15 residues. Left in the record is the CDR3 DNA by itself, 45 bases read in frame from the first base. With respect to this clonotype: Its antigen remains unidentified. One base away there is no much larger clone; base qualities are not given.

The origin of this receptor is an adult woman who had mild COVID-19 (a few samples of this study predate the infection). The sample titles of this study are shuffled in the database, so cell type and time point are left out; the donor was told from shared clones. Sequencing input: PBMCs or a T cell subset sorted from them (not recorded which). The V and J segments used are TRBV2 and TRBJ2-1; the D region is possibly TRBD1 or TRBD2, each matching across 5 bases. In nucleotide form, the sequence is TGTGCCAGCAGTGTAGGACTGGGGCCACACAATGAGCAGTTCTTC. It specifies CASSVGLGPHNEQFF.